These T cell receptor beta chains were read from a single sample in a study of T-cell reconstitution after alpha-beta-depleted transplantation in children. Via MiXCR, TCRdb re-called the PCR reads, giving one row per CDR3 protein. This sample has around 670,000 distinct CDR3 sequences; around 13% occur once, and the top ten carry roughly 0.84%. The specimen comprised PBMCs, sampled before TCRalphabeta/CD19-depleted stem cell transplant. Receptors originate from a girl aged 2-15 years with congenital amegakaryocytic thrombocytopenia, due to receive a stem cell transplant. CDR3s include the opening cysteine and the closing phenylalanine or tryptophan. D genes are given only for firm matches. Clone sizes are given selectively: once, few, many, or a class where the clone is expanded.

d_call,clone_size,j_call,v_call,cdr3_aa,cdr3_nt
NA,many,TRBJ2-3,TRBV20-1,CSARAAGRTDTQYF,TGCAGTGCTAGAGCGGCGGGACGCACAGATACGCAGTATTTT
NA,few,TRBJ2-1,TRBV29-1,CSVGGQVAQFF,TGCAGCGTTGGAGGGCAGGTCGCGCAGTTCTTC
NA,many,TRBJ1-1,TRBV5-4,CASSLDMAEAFF,TGTGCCAGCAGCTTGGATATGGCTGAAGCTTTCTTT
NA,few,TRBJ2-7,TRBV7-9,CATAWATAYEQYF,TGTGCTACAGCTTGGGCGACGGCCTACGAGCAGTACTTC
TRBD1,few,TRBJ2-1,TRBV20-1,CSARKTGQLYNEQFF,TGCAGTGCTAGAAAGACGGGACAGTTATACAATGAGCAGTTCTTC
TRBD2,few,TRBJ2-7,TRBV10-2,CASSDPRGSGYEQYF,TGCGCCAGCAGTGACCCCCGCGGGAGCGGGTACGAGCAGTACTTC
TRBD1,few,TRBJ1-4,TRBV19,CASSTFRDRGEKLFF,TGTGCCAGTAGTACGTTCCGGGACAGGGGTGAAAAACTGTTTTTT
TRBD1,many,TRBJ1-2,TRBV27,CASSTQGAAYYGYTF,TGTGCCAGCAGTACGCAGGGGGCGGCCTACTATGGCTACACCTTC
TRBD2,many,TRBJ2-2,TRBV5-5,CASSLLAGVTGELFF,TGTGCCAGCAGCTTACTAGCGGGAGTAACCGGGGAGCTGTTTTTT
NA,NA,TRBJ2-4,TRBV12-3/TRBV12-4,CASKRGLSGGNIQYF,TGTGCCAGCAAACGAGGACTCTCCGGCGGGAACATTCAGTACTTC
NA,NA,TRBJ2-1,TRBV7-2,CASSLGLAEVDEQFF,TGTGCCAGCAGCTTAGGTCTAGCTGAGGTGGATGAGCAGTTCTTC
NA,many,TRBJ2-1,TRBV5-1,CASSLTALRPDNEQFF,TGCGCCAGCAGCCTTACCGCTCTTAGACCCGACAATGAGCAGTTCTTC
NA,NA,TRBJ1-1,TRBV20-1,CSARDPLSVRANTEAFF,TGCAGTGCTAGAGATCCACTTTCCGTGAGGGCGAACACTGAAGCTTTCTTT
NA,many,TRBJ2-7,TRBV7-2,CASSPRGYPYEQYF,TGTGCCAGCAGCCCCCGGGGGTATCCATACGAGCAGTACTTC
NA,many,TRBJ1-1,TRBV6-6,CASSYSKPEAFF,TGTGCCAGCAGTTACTCGAAACCTGAAGCTTTCTTT
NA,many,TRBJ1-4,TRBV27,CASSLRPKTDWGNEKLFF,TGTGCCAGCAGTCTACGGCCGAAAACCGATTGGGGCAATGAAAAACTGTTTTTT
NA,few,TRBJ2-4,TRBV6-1,CASSEYWGNLAKNIQYF,TGTGCCAGCAGTGAATACTGGGGGAACCTAGCCAAAAACATTCAGTACTTC
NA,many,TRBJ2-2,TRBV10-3,CAITHSPGELFF,TGTGCCATCACCCATTCCCCCGGGGAGCTGTTTTTT
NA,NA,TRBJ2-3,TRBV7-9,CASKSADTQYF,TGTGCCAGCAAAAGCGCAGATACGCAGTATTTT
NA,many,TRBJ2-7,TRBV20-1,CSARDHFVGTSYEQYF,TGCAGTGCTAGAGATCATTTTGTTGGGACTTCCTACGAGCAGTACTTC
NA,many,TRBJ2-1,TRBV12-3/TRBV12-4,CASSILTVLNEQFF,TGTGCCAGCAGTATCTTGACAGTCCTGAATGAGCAGTTCTTC
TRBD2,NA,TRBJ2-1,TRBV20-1,CSARRLADQYNEQFF,TGCAGTGCTAGAAGACTAGCGGACCAATACAATGAGCAGTTCTTC
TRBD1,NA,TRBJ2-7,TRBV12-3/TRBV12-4,CASSSRQGATYEQYF,TGTGCCAGCAGTTCACGACAGGGTGCTACCTACGAGCAGTACTTC
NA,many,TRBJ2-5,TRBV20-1,CSPGEQETQYF,TGCAGCCCCGGAGAACAAGAGACCCAGTACTTC
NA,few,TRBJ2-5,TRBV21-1,CASSTIGDRQETQYF,TGTGCCAGCAGCACAATCGGAGACAGGCAAGAGACCCAGTACTTC
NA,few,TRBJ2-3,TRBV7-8,CASSLRSASTDTQYF,TGTGCCAGCAGCTTAAGGTCTGCTAGCACAGATACGCAGTATTTT
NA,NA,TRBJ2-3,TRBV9,CASSVGGRGSTDTQYF,TGTGCCAGCAGCGTAGGAGGGAGGGGGAGCACAGATACGCAGTATTTT
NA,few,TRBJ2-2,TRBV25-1,CASRQSSGELFF,TGTGCCAGCAGACAGAGCAGCGGGGAGCTGTTTTTT
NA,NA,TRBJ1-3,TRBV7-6,CASRGFSGNTIYF,TGTGCCAGCAGGGGGTTCTCTGGAAACACCATATATTTT
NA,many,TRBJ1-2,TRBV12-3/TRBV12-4,CASSFGRWIDGYTF,TGTGCCAGCAGTTTTGGCAGGTGGATTGATGGCTACACCTTC
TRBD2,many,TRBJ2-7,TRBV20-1,CSARDWGTSVDEQYF,TGCAGTGCTAGAGATTGGGGGACTAGCGTCGACGAGCAGTACTTC
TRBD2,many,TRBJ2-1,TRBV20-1,CSARSASGSHEQFF,TGCAGTGCTAGATCGGCTAGCGGGAGCCATGAGCAGTTCTTC
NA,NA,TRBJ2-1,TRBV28,CASSFLGGYNEQFF,TGTGCCAGCAGTTTTTTGGGAGGCTACAATGAGCAGTTCTTC
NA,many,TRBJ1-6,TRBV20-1,CSATTRLGSSPLHF,TGCAGCGCTACCACGCGCCTGGGTAGTTCACCCCTCCACTTT
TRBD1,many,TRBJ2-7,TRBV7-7,CASSLAPGQGSAYEQYF,TGTGCCAGCAGCTTAGCCCCGGGACAGGGTTCCGCCTACGAGCAGTACTTC
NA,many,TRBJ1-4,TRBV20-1,CSARGLRGVANEKLFF,TGCAGTGCTAGAGGGCTGAGGGGGGTAGCTAATGAAAAACTGTTTTTT
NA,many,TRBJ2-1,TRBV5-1,CASSLGGGQKYEQFF,TGCGCCAGCAGCTTGGGGGGGGGCCAAAAGTATGAGCAGTTCTTC
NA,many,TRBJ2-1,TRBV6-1,CASSEWAQSSYNEQFF,TGTGCCAGCAGTGAATGGGCTCAGAGCTCCTACAATGAGCAGTTCTTC
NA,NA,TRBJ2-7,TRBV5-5,CASIGTPAYEQYF,TGTGCCAGCATCGGGACACCCGCCTACGAGCAGTACTTC
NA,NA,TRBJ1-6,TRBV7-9,CASSQDNYGMDNSPLHF,TGTGCCAGCAGCCAGGATAATTATGGTATGGATAATTCACCCCTCCACTTT
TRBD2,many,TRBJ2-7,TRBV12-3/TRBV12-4,CASSFRRGTYEQYF,TGTGCCAGCAGTTTCCGGCGGGGGACCTACGAGCAGTACTTC
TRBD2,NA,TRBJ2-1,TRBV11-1,CASSLEGTSGRGSYNEQFF,TGTGCCAGCAGCTTAGAGGGGACTAGCGGGAGGGGCTCCTACAATGAGCAGTTCTTC
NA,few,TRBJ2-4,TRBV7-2,CASSRRGGNIQYF,TGTGCCAGCAGTCGCAGGGGGGGAAACATTCAGTACTTC